One and the same sample provided the 18 T cell receptor beta chains below, sequenced in a study of blood T cell repertoires in COVID-19. Some clones are missing from TCRdb's copy, which holds only in-frame ones; the method was immunoSEQ multiplex PCR. The table shows some 110,000 clones, with roughly 80% occurring only once. The sequencing input was peripheral blood. Receptors were obtained from a woman aged 70-85 years with acute or convalescent COVID-19.

The rearrangement links TRBV4-1 to TRBJ2-7, with 10 bases matching TRBD2. V was pared by 2 bases and J by 2 bases, with 6 bases of the junction left unmatched. CDR1 is MGHRA and CDR2 is YSYEKL in the germline V gene. The CDR3 sequence is 16 residues long. This CDR3 is CASSQKQAGGPYEQYF. The DNA of the CDR3 is TGCGCCAGCAGCCAAAAGCAAGCGGGAGGGCCCTACGAGCAGTACTTC.

This clone was detected only a few times. V and J are TRBV4-1 and TRBJ1-4; D not certain. V gave up 1 base and J gave up 7 bases, with 13 bases separating them. The CDR3 is 15 amino acids. Germline V CDR1 and CDR2: MGHRA, YSYEKL. The chain's CDR3 is CASSQAGTVGEKLFF. In nucleotides, the CDR3 is TGCGCCAGCAGCCAAGCGGGTACCGTTGGTGAAAAACTGTTTTTT.

J is TRBJ1-6 and V is TRBV7-2, with D perhaps matching TRBD1 (6 bases). The V gene's germline CDR1 is SGHTA and CDR2 FQGNSA. Trimming removed 2 bases at V and 6 bases at J, with 11 bases between. The CDR3 is 15 amino acids. The chain's CDR3 is CASSLQQGINSPLHF. CDR3 sequence (DNA): TGTGCCAGCAGCTTACAACAGGGCATTAATTCACCCCTCCACTTT.

This rearrangement joins TRBV6-5 to TRBJ2-7; D is unclear. With 0 bases removed from V and 0 bases from J, the gap between germline ends came to 9 bases. Germline V gene lookup returns CDR1 MNHEY and CDR2 SVGAGI. The CDR3 covers 15 residues. Here the CDR3 reads CASSYSVYGSYEQYF. CDR3 DNA: TGTGCCAGCAGTTACTCGGTTTACGGCTCCTACGAGCAGTACTTC.

This chain connects TRBV5-4 to TRBJ1-6, with D unresolved. Germline lookup yields CDR1 SGHNT and CDR2 YYREEE (reference sequence). The CDR3 consists of 15 residues. Trimming removed 4 bases at V and 0 bases at J, with 8 bases between. The CDR3 region is CASSEAGSYNSPLHF. CDR3 DNA sequence: TGTGCCAGCAGCGAAGCCGGCTCCTATAATTCACCCCTCCACTTT.

Concerning this clone: Relative to the germline gene, one junction end is altered; a read error may explain this. As DNA, the CDR3 is TGTGCCAGCCTCTACACAGGGGGCCCTGGGGAATGG. Its protein is CASLYTGGPGEW. This rearrangement joins TRBV6-5 to TRBJ2-7, with 9 nucleotides matching TRBD1. This CDR3 has 12 amino acids. Germline values: CDR1 MNHEY, CDR2 SVGAGI.

V gene TRBV19 combines with J gene TRBJ1-3; weak D call: TRBD1 (5 bases). V gave up 5 bases and J gave up 2 bases, with 10 bases separating them. CDR3 length equals 14 residues. Germline lookup yields CDR1 LNHDA and CDR2 SQIVND (reference sequence). This CDR3 is CASSVDSTGNTIYF. DNA of the CDR3: TGTGCCAGTAGTGTCGACAGCACTGGAAACACCATATATTTT.

The rearrangement joins TRBV30 to TRBJ2-7, with TRBD1 matching 7 bases. V trimming: 8 bases; J trimming: 0 bases; junction bases outside the gene matches: 10. CDR3 length: 14 amino acids. Germline V gene lookup returns CDR1 GTSNPN and CDR2 SVGIG (reference sequence). The CDR3 region is CAGHHRGSSYEQYF. In DNA form, the CDR3 reads TGTGCCGGCCACCACAGGGGAAGCTCCTACGAGCAGTACTTC.

The chain recombines TRBV6-2 or TRBV6-3 with TRBJ2-7; 8 bases agree with TRBD1. Looked up from germline, CDR1 is MNHEY and CDR2 is SVGEGT. The V and J ends lost 5 bases and 2 bases, in that order; junction bases with no gene match: 8. The CDR3 length is 15 residues. The CDR3: CASSPFRTGTYEQYF. DNA for the CDR3: TGTGCCAGCAGTCCGTTCCGGACAGGGACCTACGAGCAGTACTTC.

This rearrangement joins TRBV6-6 to TRBJ2-5; TRBD1 aligns across 8 bases. Germline values: CDR1 MNHNY, CDR2 SVGAGI (reference sequence). Trimming at V came to 6 bases and at J to 2 bases, leaving 5 bases not matched to a gene. The CDR3 totals 14 residues. CDR3: CASSDRGPQETQYF. The CDR3 region has the DNA TGTGCCAGCAGCGACAGGGGACCGCAAGAGACCCAGTACTTC.

This chain uses TRBV6-2 or TRBV6-3 with TRBJ2-1; 11 nucleotides align to TRBD2. V was clipped by 6 bases and J by 0 bases; unmatched bases: 13. The CDR3 runs to 19 residues. CDR1 and CDR2 (germline): MNHEY, SVGEGT. CDR3 nucleotides: TGTGCCAGCAGCCCCATAGGGACTAGCGGACGAAGCTCCTACAATGAGCAGTTCTTC. Protein: CASSPIGTSGRSSYNEQFF.

This chain joins TRBV19 and TRBJ2-1; perhaps TRBD2 as D (6 bases). Trimming shortened V by 2 bases and J by 0 bases, and 14 bases separated the two germline ends. The CDR3 runs 17 residues. Germline V lookup: CDR1 LNHDA, CDR2 SQIVND (reference sequence). In DNA form, the CDR3 reads TGTGCCAGTAGTATAACAAAGTCCGGGAGCTCCTACAATGAGCAGTTCTTC. Protein sequence: CASSITKSGSSYNEQFF. The full variable domain, with the rest looked up from reference TRBV19 and TRBJ2-1, is DGGITQSPKYLFRKEGQNVTLSCEQNLNHDAMYWYRQDPGQGLRLIYYSQIVNDFQKGDIAEGYSVSREKKESFPLTVTSAQKNPTAFYLCASSITKSGSSYNEQFFGPGTRLTVL.

The chain joins TRBV9 to TRBJ2-1; 12 bases fit TRBD2. The trim removed 4 bases at V and 6 bases at J, leaving 17 bases unmatched. CDR1 and CDR2 from the germline V gene are SGDLS and YYNGEE. There are 19 residues in the CDR3. The CDR3, as DNA: TGTGCCAGCAGCCCCTCTCCGGGGCCTAGCGGGAGGGCCCTCAATGAGCAGTTCTTC. Residues: CASSPSPGPSGRALNEQFF.

This clone was seen a few times. J is TRBJ1-3 and V is TRBV19; a possible D gene is TRBD1 (5 bases). This CDR3 has 15 residues. Germline V gene sequence: CDR1 LNHDA, CDR2 SQIVND (reference sequence). Trimming stripped 3 bases from V and 2 bases from J, with 11 bases between. CDR3 sequence (DNA): TGTGCCAGTAGTATTGGGGCAGGCCCTGGAAACACCATATATTTT. This sequence encodes CASSIGAGPGNTIYF.

The V and J genes are TRBV27 and TRBJ2-1; 11 nucleotides align to TRBD2. Germline V CDR1 and CDR2: MNHEY, SMNVEV (reference sequence). Trimming cost V 5 bases and J 2 bases; bases outside gene matches: 2. The length of the CDR3 is 15 residues. The CDR3 nucleotides are TGTGCCAGCAGTCCACTAGCGGGAGCCTACAATGAGCAGTTCTTC. It specifies CASSPLAGAYNEQFF.

V and J are TRBV4-3 and TRBJ2-2; 9 bases fit TRBD1. Trimming at V came to 2 bases and at J to 6 bases, leaving 10 bases not matched to a gene. The CDR3 loop spans 17 amino acids. Germline CDR1 reads LGHNA; CDR2 reads YSLEER. CDR3 residues: CASSQFPGQGMAGELFF. The CDR3 nucleotides read TGCGCCAGCAGCCAATTTCCGGGACAGGGAATGGCCGGGGAGCTGTTTTTT.

V is TRBV19 and J is TRBJ2-1; perhaps TRBD2 as D (6 bases). The germline V gene encodes CDR1 LNHDA and CDR2 SQIVND (reference sequence). The V gene lost 4 bases and the J gene lost 8 bases, with 12 bases spanning the gap. This CDR3 comprises 13 residues. CDR3 sequence reads: CASSTPSGDEQFF. The CDR3 DNA follows: TGTGCCAGTAGTACCCCCTCGGGGGATGAGCAGTTCTTC.

The chain recombines TRBV10-3 with TRBJ2-5; 7 bases fit TRBD1. Unmatched junction bases numbered 9, after V lost 6 bases and J lost 5 bases. From germline, CDR1 is ENHRY and CDR2 SYGVKD. There are 14 residues in the CDR3. The CDR3 loop is CAISEQGPGETQYF. DNA for the CDR3: TGTGCCATCAGCGAACAGGGGCCCGGTGAGACCCAGTACTTC.